Sequencing of this TCR beta chain was carried out in a study of CD8 T cells in ankylosing spondylitis. The study's findings and limits: A TCR beta motif of about 8 highly homologous variants appeared characteristic of ankylosing spondylitis blood. Disease-linked clones were reportedly significantly enriched in matched ankylosing spondylitis synovial fluid. Earlier literature documents some of the motif variants in reactive arthritis synovial fluid and blood. Relatively scarce in peripheral blood, disease-linked clones were CD8+.

A note on this clonotype: As yet, its antigen is unknown.

Trimming took off 3 bases at V and 5 bases at J, with 16 bases between the two ends. The length of the CDR3 is 15 residues. The germline V gene has CDR1 SGHTA and CDR2 FQGNSA. A quantitative 5'-RACE method, one with molecular barcodes, was used to make TCR beta libraries. TCRdb passed the 5' RACE reads through MiXCR, listing each CDR3 protein once. This sample has 750,000 to 850,000 distinct CDR3 sequences, with about 11% found just once. This receptor was identified in a male donor with ankylosing spondylitis. Sequenced input: blood, either unsorted or a sorted T cell fraction (not recorded which). The genes are TRBV7-2 and TRBJ1-1, with D possibly TRBD1 on 5 matching bases. The CDR3 DNA reads TGTGCCAGCAGCTTTGAGGTTTTCAGGGAAACTGAAGCTTTCTTT. Its protein is CASSFEVFRETEAFF. Drawing the rest from reference TRBV7-2 and TRBJ1-1, the complete variable domain is GAGVSQSPSNKVTEKGKDVELRCDPISGHTALYWYRQSLGQGLEFLIYFQGNSAPDKSGLPSDRFSAERTGGSVSTLTIQRTQQEDSAVYLCASSFEVFRETEAFFGQGTRLTVV.